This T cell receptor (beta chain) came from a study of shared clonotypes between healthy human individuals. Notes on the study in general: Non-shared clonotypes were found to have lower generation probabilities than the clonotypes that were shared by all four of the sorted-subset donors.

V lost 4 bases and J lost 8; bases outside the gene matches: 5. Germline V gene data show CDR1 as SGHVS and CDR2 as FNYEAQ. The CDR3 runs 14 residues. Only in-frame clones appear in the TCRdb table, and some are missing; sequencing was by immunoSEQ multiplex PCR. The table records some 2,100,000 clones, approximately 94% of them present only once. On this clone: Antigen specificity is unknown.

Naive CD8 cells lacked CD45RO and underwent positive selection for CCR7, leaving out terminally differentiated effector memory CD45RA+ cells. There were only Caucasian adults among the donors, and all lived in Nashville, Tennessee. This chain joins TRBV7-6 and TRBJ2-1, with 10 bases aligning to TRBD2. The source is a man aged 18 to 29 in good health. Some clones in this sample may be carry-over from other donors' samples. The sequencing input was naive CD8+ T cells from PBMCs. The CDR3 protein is CASSWTGTSDEQFF. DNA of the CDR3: TGTGCCAGCAGCTGGACCGGGACTAGCGATGAGCAGTTCTTC.